The 16 T cell receptor beta chains below all came from one sample that was sequenced in a study of T cells in Graves' hyperthyroidism and ophthalmopathy. Amplification of TCR beta CDR3 regions was performed using RNA transcripts as template. With the HTBI primer set, the TCR CDR3 went through a first round of RT-PCR. TCRdb reprocessed the multiplex PCR reads with MiXCR, giving one entry per CDR3 protein. The table shows 89,000 or so distinct CDR3 sequences, with 35% to 45% occurring only once. Sample: peripheral blood or thyroid tissue (not recorded which). These receptors were collected from a woman aged 25 to 39 with Graves' hyperthyroidism.

This clonotype showed up many times. V usage is TRBV5-5 and J usage is TRBJ1-3; D gene unclear. Germline V lookup: CDR1 SGHKS, CDR2 YYEKEE (reference sequence). Trimming took 4 bases from V and 4 from J, leaving 9 bases between them. This CDR3 has 13 amino acids. CDR3 sequence (DNA): TGTGCCAGCAGCCGAACGAGAGGAAACACCATATATTTT. It yields the protein CASSRTRGNTIYF.

The chain links TRBV7-9 to TRBJ2-7; D remains unclear. Trimming removed 11 bases from V and 6 bases from J, with 17 bases in between. This CDR3 comprises 12 residues. Germline V gives CDR1 SEHNR, CDR2 FQNEAQ (reference sequence). The CDR3 sequence: CAWSYISAEQYF. The CDR3 DNA reads as TGTGCCTGGTCTTACATCTCAGCCGAGCAGTACTTC.

This clonotype was recorded at least ten times. The chain uses TRBV7-6 and TRBJ1-2; D is possibly TRBD1 (5 bases). The V end was cut by 0 bases, the J end by 10 bases, with 18 bases between. The CDR3 is made up of 15 amino acids. CDR1 is SGHVS and CDR2 is FNYEAQ in the germline V gene. The CDR3 here is CASSLAPGYGADYTF. In DNA, the CDR3 is TGTGCCAGCAGCTTAGCCCCGGGGTACGGGGCAGACTACACCTTC.

This clonotype was detected many times. The chain couples TRBV10-2 to TRBJ2-3, with D possibly TRBD1 on 5 matching bases. Between the trimmed V and J ends, which lost 2 bases and 2 bases, there was a span of 11 bases. Germline V CDR1 and CDR2: WSHSY, SAAADI. The length of the CDR3 is 15 residues. CDR3 amino acids: CASSETGYNTDTQYF. The CDR3 region has the DNA TGCGCCAGCAGTGAGACAGGTTATAACACAGATACGCAGTATTTT.

The V gene is TRBV2, the J gene TRBJ2-6; 7 positions match TRBD2. CDR3 size: 17 residues. Germline V lookup: CDR1 SNHLY, CDR2 FYNNEI. V shed 9 bases and J 0 bases; nucleotides not matched to a gene: 11. In DNA, the CDR3 is TGTGCCAGAGAATCCCTAGCGGATTACTCTGGGGCCAACGTCCTGACTTTC. It encodes CARESLADYSGANVLTF. The variable domain in full, with the rest retrieved from reference TRBV2 and TRBJ2-6, is EPEVTQTPSHQVTQMGQEVILRCVPISNHLYFYWYRQILGQKVEFLVSFYNNEISEKSEIFDDQFSVERPDGSNFTLKIRSTKLEDSAMYFCARESLADYSGANVLTFGAGSRLTVL.

As concerns this clonotype: A single base separates this from a much larger clone, so it may be a read error. The V and J genes are TRBV27 and TRBJ1-5, with D uncertain. This CDR3 is 14 amino acids long. Germline V gene data show CDR1 as MNHEY and CDR2 as SMNVEV (reference sequence). The V gene lost 2 bases and the J gene lost 5 bases, with 10 bases spanning the gap. The CDR3 loop reads CASSLAHGHQPQHF. The CDR3 nucleotides read TGTGCCAGCAGTTTAGCGCATGGACATCAGCCCCAGCATTTT.

This clonotype has at least ten counts. An end of the junction differs from the germline gene, which may be a read error. The chain carries TRBV2 and TRBJ1-5; the match to TRBD1 covers 7 bases. This CDR3 is built from 15 residues. Germline lookup yields CDR1 SNHLY and CDR2 FYNNEI. The CDR3 loop reads CASREGTVLNQPQHF. The CDR3 coding sequence is TGTGCCAGCAGAGAAGGGACAGTCTTAAATCAGCCCCAGCATTTT.

In its sample, this clonotype was seen many times. The genes are TRBV5-1 and TRBJ2-3, with 7 bases that match TRBD1. CDR1 SGHRS and CDR2 YFSETQ come from the germline V gene. The CDR3 is 15 residues long. V dropped 0 bases and J dropped 1; count of bases not matched to a gene: 2. CDR3 sequence reads: CASSLGDSRTDTQYF. The CDR3 DNA sequence: TGCGCCAGCAGCTTGGGGGACAGCCGCACAGATACGCAGTATTTT.

This clonotype appeared a few times. V and J are TRBV28 and TRBJ2-7, with 8 bases lining up with TRBD1. CDR1 is MDHEN and CDR2 is SYDVKM in the germline V gene. This CDR3 has 13 residues. Trimming removed 5 bases from V and 7 bases from J; junction bases left unmatched: 7. The CDR3 region has the DNA TGTGCCAGCAGTACAGGGGGTGGGTCAGAGCAGTACTTC. Residues: CASSTGGGSEQYF. Combining the CDR3 with reference TRBV28 and TRBJ2-7 gives the whole variable domain DVKVTQSSRYLVKRTGEKVFLECVQDMDHENMFWYRQDPGLGLRLIYFSYDVKMKEKGDIPEGYSVSREKKERFSLILESASTNQTSMYLCASSTGGGSEQYFGPGTRLTVT.

Many counts were recorded for this clonotype. The V call is TRBV20-1, the J call TRBJ1-1; 11 nucleotides line up with TRBD1. Looked up from germline, CDR1 is DFQATT and CDR2 is SNEGSKA (reference sequence). V lost 2 bases, J lost 9 bases, and 11 bases stayed unmatched. This CDR3 contains 15 residues. Here the CDR3 reads CSARRRDRGSEKAFF. The CDR3 nucleotides read TGCAGTGCTAGACGTCGGGACAGGGGGTCCGAAAAAGCTTTCTTT.

Ten or more counts support this clonotype. The chain links TRBV6-6 to TRBJ2-2; D is uncertain. Germline V gene data show CDR1 as MNHNY and CDR2 as SVGAGI (reference sequence). Trimming stripped 8 bases from V and 1 base from J, with 11 bases between. This CDR3 region has 14 residues. CDR3 in amino acids: CASQLEMNTGELFF. CDR3 sequence (DNA): TGTGCCAGCCAATTGGAAATGAACACCGGGGAGCTGTTTTTT.

CDR3 sequence (DNA): TGTGCCAGCAGTGAAGCGCTAGGACAGCCCCAGCATTTT. It is translated as CASSEALGQPQHF. The chain couples TRBV6-5 to TRBJ1-5; no reliable D call. In germline, CDR1 is MNHEY, CDR2 SVGAGI. Deletions cut 5 bases from V and 7 bases from J, with 12 bases between. CDR3 length: 13 amino acids.

The chain couples TRBV20-1 to TRBJ2-7; 7 bases map to TRBD2. Germline V gene sequence: CDR1 DFQATT, CDR2 SNEGSKA (reference sequence). The V segment lost 3 bases and the J segment 4 bases; nucleotides outside the gene matches: 0. The CDR3 runs 11 residues. The CDR3 DNA sequence: TGCAGTGCTAGCGGGAGGTACGAGCAGTACTTC. This sequence encodes CSASGRYEQYF.

In its sample, this clonotype was seen many times. The V gene is TRBV7-6, the J gene TRBJ2-2, with 10 positions matching TRBD2. Trimming at V came to 3 bases and at J to 3 bases, leaving 4 bases not matched to a gene. This CDR3 is built from 16 residues. Germline CDR1 reads SGHVS; CDR2 reads FNYEAQ. This chain's CDR3 is CASSLLAGVDTGELFF. DNA of the CDR3: TGTGCCAGCAGCTTGCTAGCGGGAGTGGACACCGGGGAGCTGTTTTTT.

The rearrangement joins TRBV24-1 to TRBJ2-7; D is perhaps TRBD2 (5 bases). The germline CDR1 and CDR2 sequences are KGHDR and SFDVKD. V lost 6 bases and J 2 bases, leaving 7 bases between the germline ends. The length of the CDR3 is 12 residues. CDR3 coding DNA: TGTGCCACCAGTTACGGGACCTACGAGCAGTACTTC. This sequence encodes CATSYGTYEQYF.

This rearrangement joins TRBV10-3 to TRBJ1-1, with 8 nucleotides matching TRBD1. Germline V gene data show CDR1 as ENHRY and CDR2 as SYGVKD. V shed 4 bases and J 9 bases; nucleotides not matched to a gene: 13. The CDR3 is 15 residues long. The CDR3 nucleotides are TGTGCCATCAGTGGGGAGTTCGGCAGGGGGCGTAAAGCTTTCTTT. Translating it yields CAISGEFGRGRKAFF.